The 31 T cell receptor beta chains in this list originate from one sample, sequenced in a study of cytomegalovirus exposure and HLA in healthy donors. PCR used 60 Vbeta primers and 13 Jbeta primers. The table came from immunoSEQ multiplex PCR; TCRdb's copy has only in-frame clones and leaves some out. The sample holds 160,000 or so clones, more than 80% seen once. Material: PBMCs. All receptors come from a woman between 18 and 30 years old in good health and CMV-seropositive.

This clone was seen a few times. The chain carries TRBV19 and TRBJ1-1; D not certain. Germline V gene data show CDR1 as LNHDA and CDR2 as SQIVND (reference sequence). The CDR3 length is 11 residues. The V gene lost 7 bases and the J gene lost 5 bases, with 8 bases spanning the gap. CDR3 bases: TGTGCCAGTATGGAGGGTACTGAAGCTTTCTTT. Translating gives CASMEGTEAFF.

The chain combines TRBV6-1 with TRBJ2-1; 12 bases are a match to TRBD2. From germline, CDR1 is MNHNS and CDR2 SASEGT. The J segment lost 7 bases and the V segment lost 1 base, leaving 8 bases of the junction unmatched. The CDR3 totals 17 residues. CDR3 amino acids: CASSEVFGLAGGNEQFF. CDR3 DNA: TGTGCCAGCAGTGAAGTATTTGGGCTAGCGGGGGGGAATGAGCAGTTCTTC.

J is TRBJ2-1 and V is TRBV19; D is uncertain. Per the germline V gene, CDR1 is LNHDA and CDR2 is SQIVND (reference sequence). The CDR3 spans 13 residues. V gave up 3 bases and J gave up 4 bases, with 7 bases separating them. CDR3 residues: CASSISTYNEQFF. CDR3 sequence (DNA): TGTGCCAGTAGTATTTCTACTTACAATGAGCAGTTCTTC.

V and J are TRBV18 and TRBJ2-7; D is possibly TRBD1 (6 bases). Germline-derived CDR1 and CDR2 are KGHSH and LQKENI. V lost 6 bases and J 6 bases, leaving 27 bases between the germline ends. This CDR3 contains 17 residues. CDR3 protein: CASSLTPHRATLSEQYF. CDR3 DNA: TGTGCCAGCTCCCTCACGCCCCACAGGGCCACCTTGTCCGAGCAGTACTTC.

Note on this clone: This specimen includes other DNA sequences encoding the same CDR3. The chain combines TRBV2 with TRBJ2-7, with 8 bases that match TRBD1. Germline CDR1 is SNHLY and CDR2 is FYNNEI. The CDR3 extends over 13 amino acids. The ends lost 6 bases at V and 4 bases at J; junction bases unmatched: 5. CDR3 sequence (DNA): TGTGCCAGCAGGACAGGGGTGCCATACGAGCAGTACTTC. This sequence encodes CASRTGVPYEQYF.

The chain has TRBV19 and TRBJ1-1; D unresolved. The V end lost 3 bases, the J end lost 4 bases, and 9 bases lay between the germline ends. The CDR3 consists of 13 residues. The germline CDR1 and CDR2 sequences are LNHDA and SQIVND (reference sequence). The CDR3 nucleotides are TGTGCCAGTAGTATGGGCGCTATCACTGAAGCTTTCTTT. Its translation is CASSMGAITEAFF.

This clone was observed once. CDR3 region: CASSLKTGEAKNIQYF. CDR3 bases: TGTGCCAGCAGCCTTAAGACAGGGGAGGCCAAAAACATTCAGTACTTC. The chain carries TRBV7-9 and TRBJ2-4, with 8 bases lining up with TRBD1. The trim removed 5 bases at V and 1 base at J, leaving 7 bases unmatched. The CDR3 is 16 amino acids. Germline CDR1 is SEHNR and CDR2 is FQNEAQ (reference sequence).

The chain joins TRBV18 to TRBJ2-1; 8 bases map to TRBD2. The V gene's germline CDR1 is KGHSH and CDR2 LQKENI. This CDR3 has 14 amino acids. With V trimmed by 6 bases and J by 10 bases, 11 bases remained unmatched. CDR3 residues: CASSATGGGREQFF. CDR3 DNA: TGTGCCAGCTCCGCAACGGGGGGGGGTCGCGAGCAGTTCTTC.

V and J are TRBV9 and TRBJ1-1, with D perhaps TRBD1 (5 bases). Trimming left V 6 bases short and J 4 bases short, with 16 bases between. Per germline, CDR1 SGDLS and CDR2 YYNGEE. This CDR3 contains 14 residues. The DNA of the CDR3 is TGTGCCAGCACCATGGGCGGGGCGGGCACTGAAGCTTTCTTT. It is translated as CASTMGGAGTEAFF.

There are a few counts of this clone. This chain uses TRBV29-1 with TRBJ2-7, with D unclear. CDR3 size: 11 residues. V gave up 1 base and J gave up 9 bases, with 10 bases separating them. Per the germline V gene, CDR1 is SQVTM and CDR2 is ANQGSEA. The CDR3 spells CSVEAEAGQYF. CDR3 nucleotide sequence: TGCAGCGTTGAAGCTGAGGCTGGGCAGTACTTC.

This sequence joins TRBV15 and TRBJ1-5, with D possibly matching TRBD1 (5 bases). This CDR3 is built from 15 residues. V lost 5 bases and J 5 bases, leaving 16 bases between the germline ends. The V gene's germline CDR1 is LNHNV and CDR2 YYDKDF (reference sequence). The CDR3 loop is CATSLSGVGDQPQHF. The CDR3 DNA follows: TGTGCCACCAGCCTCTCGGGGGTTGGGGATCAGCCCCAGCATTTT.

The chain links TRBV27 to TRBJ1-1; D not resolved. V shed 4 bases and J shed 6 bases, with 24 bases lying between them. The CDR3 consists of 17 residues. Per the germline V gene, CDR1 is MNHEY and CDR2 is SMNVEV (reference sequence). In DNA form, the CDR3 reads TGTGCCAGCAGTTCCCTTAGCGACCCAGAATATAATTCTGAAGCTTTCTTT. The encoded protein is CASSSLSDPEYNSEAFF.

V gene TRBV27 combines with J gene TRBJ1-4, with unresolved D. Germline V lookup: CDR1 MNHEY, CDR2 SMNVEV (reference sequence). Trimming removed 0 bases from V and 7 bases from J, with 12 bases in between. This CDR3 has 15 amino acids. The CDR3 reads CASSLSGGSGEKLFF. In nucleotides, the CDR3 is TGTGCCAGCAGTTTATCGGGAGGGAGCGGTGAAAAACTGTTTTTT.

The chain has TRBV13 and TRBJ2-7; 8 bases are a match to TRBD1. The J segment lost 3 bases and the V segment lost 2 bases, leaving 6 bases of the junction unmatched. The germline V gene has CDR1 PRHDT and CDR2 FYEKMQ (reference sequence). CDR3 size: 15 residues. CDR3 loop: CASSLIGTGFYEQYF. The CDR3 DNA is TGTGCCAGCAGCTTAATTGGGACAGGTTTCTACGAGCAGTACTTC.

The chain uses TRBV19 and TRBJ1-6; D perhaps matches TRBD1 (5 bases). The CDR3 spans 13 residues. Between the trimmed V and J ends, which lost 0 bases and 12 bases, there was a span of 9 bases. CDR1 is LNHDA and CDR2 is SQIVND in the germline V gene (reference sequence). CDR3 nucleotide sequence: TGTGCCAGTAGTATAGACAGGGAGGGACCCCTCCACTTT. Amino acids: CASSIDREGPLHF.

V is TRBV6-1 and J is TRBJ2-3; 10 bases match TRBD1. V trimming: 6 bases; J trimming: 2 bases; junction bases outside the gene matches: 5. The CDR3 length is 15 residues. Germline assignment: CDR1 MNHNS and CDR2 SASEGT. CDR3 DNA sequence: TGTGCCAGCAGAGCCGGACAGGGGGACACAGATACGCAGTATTTT. This codes for CASRAGQGDTDTQYF.

The chain recombines TRBV15 with TRBJ2-7; 10 bases are a match to TRBD1. The V segment lost 0 bases and the J segment 2 bases; nucleotides outside the gene matches: 7. CDR1 is LNHNV and CDR2 is YYDKDF in the germline V gene (reference sequence). The CDR3 is 17 amino acids. As DNA, the CDR3 is TGTGCCACCAGCAGAGATCGGGACAGGGGTGTACCCTACGAGCAGTACTTC. Residues: CATSRDRDRGVPYEQYF.

The gene calls are TRBV2 and TRBJ2-7; 11 bases are shared with TRBD2. The CDR3 has 16 amino acids. In germline, CDR1 is SNHLY, CDR2 FYNNEI. The trim removed 2 bases at V and 4 bases at J, leaving 7 bases unmatched. The CDR3 loop reads CASSEWAASGGYEQYF. The CDR3 DNA reads TGTGCCAGCAGTGAATGGGCGGCTAGCGGGGGGTACGAGCAGTACTTC.

This clone turned up a few times. The chain joins TRBV11-1 to TRBJ1-2; tentative D call: TRBD1 (6 bases). The CDR3 is 17 residues long. CDR1 and CDR2 (germline): SGHAT, FQDESV (reference sequence). V dropped 1 base and J dropped 6 bases, with 21 bases sitting between them. The DNA for the CDR3 is TGTGCCAGCAGCTTAGAGGGGCTTAGGACAGCCTCTGATGGCTACACCTTC. Its translation: CASSLEGLRTASDGYTF.

The chain is built from TRBV11-1 and TRBJ2-1; 9 bases agree with TRBD2. The J segment lost 10 bases and the V segment lost 1 base, leaving 8 bases of the junction unmatched. The CDR3 consists of 15 residues. The germline CDR1 and CDR2 sequences are SGHAT and FQDESV (reference sequence). CDR3 in amino acids: CASSLGRLAGQEQFF. CDR3 DNA: TGTGCCAGCAGCTTAGGTCGCCTAGCGGGGCAAGAGCAGTTCTTC.

This clone came up a few times. V is TRBV10-3 and J is TRBJ1-6, with TRBD1 identical over 9 bases. Losses at the gene ends were 0 bases for V and 0 bases for J; bases not matched to a gene: 6. This CDR3 has 19 amino acids. Germline V lookup: CDR1 ENHRY, CDR2 SYGVKD. DNA of the CDR3: TGTGCCATCAGTGAGTCGACGACAGGGGGGGGCTCCTATAATTCACCCCTCCACTTT. Its translation: CAISESTTGGGSYNSPLHF.

V and J are TRBV6-1 and TRBJ2-7, with D perhaps TRBD2 (6 bases). The CDR3 is made up of 15 amino acids. V was clipped by 0 bases and J by 7 bases, with 16 bases between them. Germline V gives CDR1 MNHNS, CDR2 SASEGT. CDR3 sequence (DNA): TGTGCCAGCAGTGAAGCGCTAGGCGGGGCGGGGGAGCAGTACTTC. It translates to CASSEALGGAGEQYF.

The genes are TRBV5-8 and TRBJ2-3, with D maybe TRBD1 (6 bases). The CDR3 runs to 15 residues. Deletions cut 0 bases from V and 1 base from J, with 9 bases between. Germline-derived CDR1 and CDR2 are SGHTS and YDEGEE. CDR3 DNA: TGTGCCAGCAGCTTGGGACAGGTACGCACAGATACGCAGTATTTT. Protein product: CASSLGQVRTDTQYF.

V usage is TRBV5-1 and J usage is TRBJ1-5; 7 bases line up with TRBD1. The CDR3 consists of 15 residues. V shed 0 bases, J shed 4 bases, and the junction held 4 bases outside the gene matches. Germline V gene lookup returns CDR1 SGHRS and CDR2 YFSETQ. This chain's CDR3 is CASSLAGTENQPQHF. DNA for the CDR3: TGCGCCAGCAGCTTGGCAGGGACAGAGAATCAGCCCCAGCATTTT.

A remark on this clone: The junction and the germline gene differ at one end; a read error may be behind it. This chain connects TRBV7-9 to TRBJ2-3; TRBD1 might be the D (6 bases). From germline, CDR1 is SEHNR and CDR2 FQNEAQ (reference sequence). This CDR3 is built from 18 residues. The CDR3 nucleotides are TGTTCCAGCAGCCCCCGATCCCCACAGGGCCGTAGCACAGATACGCAGTATTTT. Protein product: CSSSPRSPQGRSTDTQYF.

The chain employs TRBV5-1 and TRBJ2-5, with 9 bases that match TRBD1. Germline lookup yields CDR1 SGHRS and CDR2 YFSETQ. The CDR3 loop spans 13 amino acids. The V segment lost 3 bases and the J segment 5 bases; nucleotides outside the gene matches: 2. CDR3 in amino acids: CASSSGTGETQYF. DNA of the CDR3: TGCGCCAGCAGCTCTGGGACAGGGGAGACCCAGTACTTC.

At least ten counts were recorded for this clone. This rearrangement joins TRBV4-2 to TRBJ1-4; TRBD1 is a possible D gene (6 bases). The CDR3 covers 16 residues. CDR1 is LGHNA, CDR2 YNFKEQ, per germline. The V gene lost 0 bases and the J gene lost 5 bases, with 13 bases spanning the gap. CDR3 sequence: CASSQDEGQGNEKLFF. DNA of the CDR3: TGTGCCAGCAGCCAAGATGAGGGCCAGGGGAATGAAAAACTGTTTTTT.

This sequence joins TRBV5-1 and TRBJ2-2, with TRBD1 matching 7 bases. The trim removed 1 base at V and 4 bases at J, leaving 10 bases unmatched. Germline loops: CDR1 SGHRS, CDR2 YFSETQ. CDR3 length: 17 residues. The CDR3 nucleotides read TGCGCCAGCAGCTTGTCTCAACCTACAGGGGTCACCGGGGAGCTGTTTTTT. It encodes CASSLSQPTGVTGELFF.

J is TRBJ2-1 and V is TRBV5-1; D is uncertain. Germline CDR1 reads SGHRS; CDR2 reads YFSETQ. Trimming cost V 1 base and J 7 bases, with 12 bases left between them. The CDR3 sequence is 14 residues long. Here the CDR3 reads CASSLRRTDNEQFF. DNA of the CDR3: TGCGCCAGCAGCTTGAGGAGAACCGATAATGAGCAGTTCTTC.

V is TRBV10-1 and J is TRBJ2-7, with D perhaps matching TRBD2 (6 bases). The CDR3 totals 15 residues. Germline CDR1 WNHNN, CDR2 SYGVQD (reference sequence). The ends were cut back, 7 bases at V and 4 bases at J, with 20 bases in the middle. The CDR3 sequence is CASTEVLAGLYEQYF. In DNA form, the CDR3 reads TGCGCCAGCACCGAGGTCCTGGCGGGGTTGTACGAGCAGTACTTC.

The chain employs TRBV7-2 and TRBJ2-2; D possibly corresponds to TRBD2 (6 bases). Germline CDR1 is SGHTA and CDR2 is FQGNSA. This CDR3 region has 15 residues. V shed 1 base and J shed 3 bases, with 9 bases lying between them. The CDR3 region has the DNA TGTGCCAGCAGCTTAGTAAGCGGGTACACCGGGGAGCTGTTTTTT. Protein product: CASSLVSGYTGELFF.